Below are 14 T cell receptor beta chains sequenced from a single sample in a study of cytomegalovirus exposure and HLA in healthy donors. The PCR used 60 Vbeta and 13 Jbeta primers. This table comes from immunoSEQ multiplex PCR, and its TCRdb copy is limited to in-frame clones, with some not included. Altogether about 130,000 clones are present, 82% being singletons, with the ten largest covering about 2.9%. The sample was PBMCs. The receptors come from a boy younger than 10 in good health and CMV-seronegative.

In its sample, this clone was seen a few times. The chain employs TRBV7-2 and TRBJ2-1; tentative D call: TRBD2 (5 bases). V shed 0 bases and J shed 4 bases, with 10 bases lying between them. This CDR3 has 15 amino acids. Germline values: CDR1 SGHTA, CDR2 FQGNSA. In DNA form, the CDR3 reads TGTGCCAGCAGCTTAGCGGGAGAGTCATACAATGAGCAGTTCTTC. Translated, it gives CASSLAGESYNEQFF.

The J gene is TRBJ1-3, the V gene TRBV9; D possibly corresponds to TRBD1 (5 bases). Germline CDR1 and CDR2: SGDLS and YYNGEE. CDR3 length: 13 residues. Deletions cut 7 bases from V and 2 bases from J, with 10 bases between. The CDR3 region is CASDGGAGNTIYF. Written as DNA, the CDR3 is TGTGCCAGCGACGGGGGGGCTGGAAACACCATATATTTT.

This chain connects TRBV7-2 to TRBJ2-7, with no clear D. This CDR3 contains 14 residues. The V gene lost 3 bases and the J gene lost 3 bases, with 12 bases spanning the gap. The germline V gene encodes CDR1 SGHTA and CDR2 FQGNSA. In DNA, the CDR3 is TGTGCCAGCAGCTTGTTGGCCCCTAGCTACGAGCAGTACTTC. Translated, it gives CASSLLAPSYEQYF.

The chain carries TRBV6-1 and TRBJ2-1, with D possibly being TRBD1 (6 bases). The CDR3 covers 16 residues. The V and J ends lost 1 base and 4 bases respectively, with 14 bases between them. Germline CDR1 and CDR2: MNHNS and SASEGT. The CDR3 DNA sequence: TGTGCCAGCAGTGAAGGGCAGGGGCGGCCTTACAATGAGCAGTTCTTC. Translating gives CASSEGQGRPYNEQFF.

This chain links TRBV5-1 with TRBJ2-5; 10 bases line up with TRBD2. Germline CDR1 and CDR2: SGHRS and YFSETQ. This CDR3 region has 14 residues. V shed 5 bases, J shed 4 bases, and the junction held 5 bases outside the gene matches. CDR3 nucleotide sequence: TGCGCCAGCAGAGGAGCGGGGGGGCGAGAGACCCAGTACTTC. This codes for CASRGAGGRETQYF.

This chain joins TRBV19 and TRBJ1-1, with D tentatively TRBD1 (5 bases). CDR3 length: 14 residues. V was shortened by 7 bases and J by 0 bases, with 12 bases between the two germline ends. Germline CDR1 LNHDA, CDR2 SQIVND (reference sequence). The CDR3 protein is CASTPWGMNTEAFF. DNA of the CDR3: TGTGCCAGTACCCCTTGGGGCATGAACACTGAAGCTTTCTTT.

CDR3 bases: TGTGCCAGCATGGGACAGGGGTTAGACAATCAGCCCCAGCATTTT. Encoded protein: CASMGQGLDNQPQHF. The chain uses TRBV2 and TRBJ1-5; 10 nucleotides match TRBD1. Germline lookup yields CDR1 SNHLY and CDR2 FYNNEI. The CDR3 contains 15 residues. J lost 3 bases, V lost 7 bases, and 6 bases had no gene match. The full variable domain, in which reference TRBV2 and TRBJ1-5 provide the parts outside the CDR3, is EPEVTQTPSHQVTQMGQEVILRCVPISNHLYFYWYRQILGQKVEFLVSFYNNEISEKSEIFDDQFSVERPDGSNFTLKIRSTKLEDSAMYFCASMGQGLDNQPQHFGDGTRLSIL.

The V and J genes are TRBV5-1 and TRBJ1-3, with a weak D call TRBD1 (6 bases). CDR3 size: 16 residues. CDR1 is SGHRS, CDR2 YFSETQ, per germline. Trimming shortened V by 0 bases and J by 5 bases, and 15 bases separated the two germline ends. The CDR3 bases are TGCGCCAGCAGCTTGGCCGTAGGGACAAGGAGAAACACCATATATTTT. This encodes CASSLAVGTRRNTIYF.

The V call is TRBV7-2, the J call TRBJ1-3; D ambiguous. Trimming pared 4 bases from V and 0 bases from J, leaving 10 bases between. The CDR3 length is 15 residues. Per the germline V gene, CDR1 is SGHTA and CDR2 is FQGNSA. CDR3 sequence: CASSSSMSSGNTIYF. CDR3 DNA: TGTGCCAGCAGCTCCTCCATGAGCTCTGGAAACACCATATATTTT.

This chain uses TRBV7-9 with TRBJ2-1; TRBD2 agrees at 11 bases. Per germline, CDR1 SEHNR and CDR2 FQNEAQ (reference sequence). The length of the CDR3 is 15 residues. J was trimmed by 8 bases and V by 3 bases; bases with no gene match: 6. The CDR3 loop is CASSFWVAGGHEQFF. The CDR3 DNA reads TGTGCCAGCAGCTTTTGGGTAGCGGGAGGGCATGAGCAGTTCTTC.

This clone was detected only once. The rearrangement links TRBV13 to TRBJ2-1; 11 nucleotides agree with TRBD2. The CDR3 contains 17 residues. In germline, CDR1 is PRHDT, CDR2 FYEKMQ (reference sequence). V was clipped by 2 bases and J by 5 bases; unmatched bases: 8. As DNA, the CDR3 is TGTGCCAGCAGCTTATTTACTAGCGGGAGACCCCACAATGAGCAGTTCTTC. Protein: CASSLFTSGRPHNEQFF.

The gene calls are TRBV6-4 and TRBJ1-4; 9 bases align to TRBD1. From germline, CDR1 is MRHNA and CDR2 SNTAGT. The CDR3 runs to 14 residues. With 4 bases clipped from V and 8 bases from J, the junction kept 5 bases outside the gene matches. The CDR3 is CASSAGQGGEKLFF. The CDR3 DNA follows: TGTGCCAGCAGTGCGGGACAGGGAGGGGAAAAACTGTTTTTT.

J is TRBJ1-1 and V is TRBV27; the D is unclear. The germline V gene has CDR1 MNHEY and CDR2 SMNVEV (reference sequence). The CDR3 is 13 residues long. V lost 3 bases, J lost 1 base, and 6 bases lay in between. The CDR3 spells CASSFNRNTEAFF. Here the CDR3 DNA reads TGTGCCAGCAGTTTTAACAGGAACACTGAAGCTTTCTTT.

In this sample, this clone turned up a few times. This chain links TRBV4-3 with TRBJ1-4; D not certain. V was trimmed by 5 bases and J by 7 bases, leaving 17 bases between them. This CDR3 has 15 amino acids. CDR1 and CDR2 from the germline V gene are LGHNA and YSLEER. The CDR3 DNA follows: TGCGCCAGCAGCGCTCGGGGTACCGTTGGTGAAAAACTGTTTTTT. Protein product: CASSARGTVGEKLFF.